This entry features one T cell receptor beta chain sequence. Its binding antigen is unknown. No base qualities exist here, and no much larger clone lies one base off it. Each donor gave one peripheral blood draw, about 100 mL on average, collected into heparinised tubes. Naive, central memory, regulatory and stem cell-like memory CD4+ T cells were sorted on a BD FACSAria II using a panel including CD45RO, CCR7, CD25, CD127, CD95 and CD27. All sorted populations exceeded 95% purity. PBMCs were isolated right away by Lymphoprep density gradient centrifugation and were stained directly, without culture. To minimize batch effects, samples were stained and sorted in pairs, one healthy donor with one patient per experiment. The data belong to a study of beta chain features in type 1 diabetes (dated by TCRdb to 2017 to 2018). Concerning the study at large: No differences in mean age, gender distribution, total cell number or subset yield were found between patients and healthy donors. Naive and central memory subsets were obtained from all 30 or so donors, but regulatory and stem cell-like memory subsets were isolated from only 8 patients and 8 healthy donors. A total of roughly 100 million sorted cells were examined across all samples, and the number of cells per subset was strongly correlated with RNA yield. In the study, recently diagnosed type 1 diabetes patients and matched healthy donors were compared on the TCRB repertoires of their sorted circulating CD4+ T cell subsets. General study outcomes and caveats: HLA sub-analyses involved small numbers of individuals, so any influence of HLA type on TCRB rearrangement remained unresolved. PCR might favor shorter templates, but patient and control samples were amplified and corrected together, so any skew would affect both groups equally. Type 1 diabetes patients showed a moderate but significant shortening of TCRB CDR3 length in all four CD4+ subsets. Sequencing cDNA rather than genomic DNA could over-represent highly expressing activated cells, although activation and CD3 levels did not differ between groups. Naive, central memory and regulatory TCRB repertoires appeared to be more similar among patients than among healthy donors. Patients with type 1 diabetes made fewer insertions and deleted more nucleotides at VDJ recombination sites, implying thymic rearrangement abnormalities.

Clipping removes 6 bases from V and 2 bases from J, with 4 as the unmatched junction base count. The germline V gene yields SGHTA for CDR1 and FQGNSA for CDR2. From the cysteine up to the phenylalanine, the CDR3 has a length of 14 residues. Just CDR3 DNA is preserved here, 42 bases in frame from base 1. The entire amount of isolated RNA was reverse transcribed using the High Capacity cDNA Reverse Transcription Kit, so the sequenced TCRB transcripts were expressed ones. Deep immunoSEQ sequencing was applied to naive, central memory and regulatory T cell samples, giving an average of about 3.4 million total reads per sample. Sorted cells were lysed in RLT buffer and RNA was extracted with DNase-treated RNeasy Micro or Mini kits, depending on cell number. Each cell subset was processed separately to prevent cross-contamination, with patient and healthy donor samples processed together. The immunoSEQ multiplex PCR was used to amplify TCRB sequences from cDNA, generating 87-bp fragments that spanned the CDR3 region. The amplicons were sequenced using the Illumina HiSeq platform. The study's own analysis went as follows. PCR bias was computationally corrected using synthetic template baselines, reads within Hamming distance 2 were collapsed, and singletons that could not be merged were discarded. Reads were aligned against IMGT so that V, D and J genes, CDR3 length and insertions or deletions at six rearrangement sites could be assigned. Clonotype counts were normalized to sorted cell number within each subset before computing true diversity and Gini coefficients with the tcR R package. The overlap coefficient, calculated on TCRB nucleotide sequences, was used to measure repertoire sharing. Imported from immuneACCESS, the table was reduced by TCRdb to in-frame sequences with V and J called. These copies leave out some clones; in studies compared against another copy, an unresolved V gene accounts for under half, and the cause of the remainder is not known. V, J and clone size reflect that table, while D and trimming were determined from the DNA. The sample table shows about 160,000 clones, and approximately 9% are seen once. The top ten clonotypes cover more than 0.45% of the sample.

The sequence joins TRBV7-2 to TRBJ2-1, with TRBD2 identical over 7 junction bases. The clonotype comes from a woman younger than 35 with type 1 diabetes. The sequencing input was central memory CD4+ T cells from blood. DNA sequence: TGTGCCAGCAGTACTAGCGCCGCCTACAATGAGCAGTTCTTC. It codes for CASSTSAAYNEQFF.